These 27 T cell receptor beta chains were sequenced from one sample in a study of blood T cell repertoires in COVID-19. Libraries were prepared by immunoSEQ multiplex PCR; TCRdb keeps only in-frame clonotypes and omits some of them. Of 200,000 to 300,000 clones listed, about 87% are singletons. The specimen sequenced was peripheral blood. These receptors all come from a woman aged 70 to 79 with active or convalescent COVID-19.

The chain is built from TRBV3-1 (or the pseudogene TRBV3-2) and TRBJ2-2; TRBD1 aligns across 7 bases. The V segment lost 4 bases and the J segment 5 bases; nucleotides outside the gene matches: 7. The CDR3 runs 15 residues. Looked up from germline, CDR1 is LGHDT and CDR2 is YNNKEL (reference sequence). The CDR3 DNA follows: TGTGCCAGCAGCCCCTCGGACAGGTTTACCGGGGAGCTGTTTTTT. Encoded protein: CASSPSDRFTGELFF.

The CDR3 DNA sequence: TGTGCCAGCAGCCCCGGACTACTCTCCTACAATGAGCAGTTCTTC. Its protein product is CASSPGLLSYNEQFF. The chain carries TRBV9 and TRBJ2-1; maybe TRBD2 (6 bases). Per the germline V gene, CDR1 is SGDLS and CDR2 is YYNGEE. The germline V and J ends were trimmed by 4 bases and 0 bases, with 11 bases remaining between them. This CDR3 has 15 amino acids.

Notes on this clone: The sample has other DNA sequences that encode this CDR3 too. V is TRBV5-6 and J is TRBJ1-2, with 11 bases lining up with TRBD1. Per germline, CDR1 SGHDT and CDR2 YYEEEE. Unmatched junction bases numbered 3, after V lost 4 bases and J lost 4 bases. This CDR3 is 14 amino acids long. In DNA form, the CDR3 reads TGTGCCAGCAGCCCCGGACAGGGGGCCTATGGCTACACCTTC. Translated: CASSPGQGAYGYTF.

The chain employs TRBV2 and TRBJ2-5, with 10 bases matching TRBD2. The length of the CDR3 is 14 residues. CDR1 and CDR2 (germline): SNHLY, FYNNEI. With 7 bases clipped from V and 5 bases from J, the junction kept 7 bases outside the gene matches. The CDR3 coding sequence is TGTGCCAGCAAAAAAACTAGCGGGGTTGAGACCCAGTACTTC. This gives the protein CASKKTSGVETQYF.

The chain is built from TRBV7-2 and TRBJ2-7, with a tentative D call TRBD2 (6 bases). The CDR3 totals 16 residues. The V end lost 3 bases, the J end lost 1 base, and 16 bases lay between the germline ends. Germline V gene lookup returns CDR1 SGHTA and CDR2 FQGNSA. CDR3 in DNA: TGTGCCAGCAGCTTGGCGGGAATACAAGGGTCCTACGAGCAGTACTTC. Protein: CASSLAGIQGSYEQYF.

This clone was seen a few times. The J gene is TRBJ2-5, the V gene TRBV5-1; D may be TRBD2 (5 bases). The germline gives CDR1 SGHRS, CDR2 YFSETQ. Trimming removed 6 bases from V and 4 bases from J, with 13 bases in between. This CDR3 comprises 13 residues. For the CDR3, the DNA is TGCGCCAGCACCCCGGGCGGAGGAGAGACCCAGTACTTC. It specifies CASTPGGGETQYF.

In its sample, this clone was seen once. The chain uses TRBV6-4 and TRBJ1-1; TRBD1 is a possible D gene (5 bases). Germline V gene lookup returns CDR1 MRHNA and CDR2 SNTAGT. The V and J ends lost 5 bases and 4 bases respectively, with 11 bases between them. The CDR3 extends over 13 amino acids. CDR3 in amino acids: CASSWTQGTEAFF. In nucleotides, the CDR3 is TGTGCCAGCAGTTGGACCCAGGGCACTGAAGCTTTCTTT.

The V gene is TRBV29-1, the J gene TRBJ2-2; 9 positions match TRBD1. The CDR3 has 14 residues. CDR1 is SQVTM and CDR2 is ANQGSEA in the germline V gene. Trimming took 4 bases from V and 5 from J; bases not matched to a gene: 5. The CDR3, as DNA: TGCAGCGTTGCCGGGACAGGGAATACCGGGGAGCTGTTTTTT. This gives the protein CSVAGTGNTGELFF.

This clone has just one count. The CDR3 DNA sequence: TGTGCCAGCAGCTTTGGGGAGGACACTGAAGCTTTCTTT. Its translation is CASSFGEDTEAFF. J is TRBJ1-1 and V is TRBV5-6; D not certain. Germline loops: CDR1 SGHDT, CDR2 YYEEEE. This CDR3 is 13 amino acids long. V was shortened by 2 bases and J by 3 bases, with 8 bases between the two germline ends.

J is TRBJ1-2 and V is TRBV5-1, with TRBD1 matching over 7 bases. The germline V gene has CDR1 SGHRS and CDR2 YFSETQ. CDR3 length equals 14 residues. The J segment lost 6 bases and the V segment lost 0 bases, leaving 5 bases of the junction unmatched. DNA of the CDR3: TGCGCCAGCAGCTTGGACAGGGGATCAAATGGCTACACCTTC. As protein: CASSLDRGSNGYTF.

The CDR3 loop is CASSIELYSNQPQHF. The CDR3 coding sequence is TGTGCCAGTAGTATTGAGCTCTATAGCAATCAGCCCCAGCATTTT. The chain has TRBV19 and TRBJ1-5; D gene uncertain. CDR1 and CDR2 from the germline V gene are LNHDA and SQIVND (reference sequence). This CDR3 has 15 amino acids. V was clipped by 3 bases and J by 0 bases, with 9 bases between them. Together with reference TRBV19 and TRBJ1-5, the CDR3 gives the full variable domain: DGGITQSPKYLFRKEGQNVTLSCEQNLNHDAMYWYRQDPGQGLRLIYYSQIVNDFQKGDIAEGYSVSREKKESFPLTVTSAQKNPTAFYLCASSIELYSNQPQHFGDGTRLSIL.

The rearrangement links TRBV29-1 to TRBJ2-7; D remains unclear. The V end was cut by 6 bases, the J end by 2 bases, with 14 bases between. This CDR3 is built from 13 residues. Germline V CDR1 and CDR2: SQVTM, ANQGSEA. The CDR3 region is CSVALGSPYEQYF. Here the CDR3 DNA reads TGCAGCGTGGCTCTCGGGTCCCCCTACGAGCAGTACTTC.

The chain couples TRBV7-2 to TRBJ2-7; 8 nucleotides agree with TRBD1. The germline V gene has CDR1 SGHTA and CDR2 FQGNSA. V dropped 4 bases and J dropped 6; count of bases not matched to a gene: 8. The CDR3 totals 14 residues. This chain's CDR3 is CASSSQGARIEQYF. In DNA form, the CDR3 reads TGTGCCAGCAGCTCGCAGGGGGCGCGGATCGAGCAGTACTTC. The full variable domain, in which reference TRBV7-2 and TRBJ2-7 provide the parts outside the CDR3, is GAGVSQSPSNKVTEKGKDVELRCDPISGHTALYWYRQSLGQGLEFLIYFQGNSAPDKSGLPSDRFSAERTGGSVSTLTIQRTQQEDSAVYLCASSSQGARIEQYFGPGTRLTVT.

The CDR3 spells CASAGQGNTEAFF. In DNA, the CDR3 is TGTGCCAGCGCAGGACAGGGGAACACTGAAGCTTTCTTT. This rearrangement joins TRBV2 to TRBJ1-1; 8 bases map to TRBD1. This CDR3 has 13 residues. J was trimmed by 1 base and V by 8 bases; bases with no gene match: 3. Germline lookup yields CDR1 SNHLY and CDR2 FYNNEI. Using reference TRBV2 and TRBJ1-1 for the parts outside the CDR3, the full variable domain is EPEVTQTPSHQVTQMGQEVILRCVPISNHLYFYWYRQILGQKVEFLVSFYNNEISEKSEIFDDQFSVERPDGSNFTLKIRSTKLEDSAMYFCASAGQGNTEAFFGQGTRLTVV.

This clone was detected ten times or more. The J gene is TRBJ2-7, the V gene TRBV6-5; perhaps TRBD2 as D (6 bases). Deletions cut 7 bases from V and 0 bases from J, with 13 bases between. The germline gives CDR1 MNHEY, CDR2 SVGAGI. The CDR3 consists of 14 residues. CDR3: CASKAGRPSYEQYF. For the CDR3, the DNA is TGTGCCAGCAAGGCGGGGAGGCCCTCCTACGAGCAGTACTTC.

The V and J genes are TRBV27 and TRBJ1-4, with a weak D call TRBD1 (5 bases). Trimming left V 2 bases short and J 10 bases short, with 14 bases between. The germline CDR1 and CDR2 sequences are MNHEY and SMNVEV (reference sequence). The CDR3 has 14 residues. Written as DNA, the CDR3 is TGTGCCAGCAGTTTAGAGGCCCGGAGGGGAAAACTGTTTTTT. Amino acid sequence: CASSLEARRGKLFF.

The J gene is TRBJ1-3, the V gene TRBV19; D remains unclear. CDR3 length: 13 residues. The germline CDR1 and CDR2 sequences are LNHDA and SQIVND (reference sequence). V was pared by 9 bases and J by 7 bases, with 16 bases between. The CDR3 bases are TGTGCCAGCACCTATGACCCGGGGAACACCATATATTTT. It encodes CASTYDPGNTIYF.

This clone was recorded once. The V gene is TRBV6-5, the J gene TRBJ1-5, with TRBD1 as a possible D gene (5 bases). Trimming removed 4 bases at V and 12 bases at J, with 10 bases between. This CDR3 has 11 residues. Germline lookup yields CDR1 MNHEY and CDR2 SVGAGI. CDR3 bases: TGTGCCAGCAGTTTTAGAGACAGCCAGCATTTT. Residues: CASSFRDSQHF.

This clone has only one observation. The chain recombines TRBV7-2 with TRBJ1-2, with no clear D. The germline gives CDR1 SGHTA, CDR2 FQGNSA. The CDR3 runs to 15 residues. Trimming took off 5 bases at V and 6 bases at J, with 19 bases between the two ends. In DNA form, the CDR3 reads TGTGCCAGCAGCCCTACGTCCACCAGCGAGGATGGCTACACCTTC. Residues: CASSPTSTSEDGYTF.

The chain joins TRBV5-4 to TRBJ2-6; D ambiguous. Looked up from germline, CDR1 is SGHNT and CDR2 is YYREEE (reference sequence). V gave up 3 bases and J gave up 0 bases, with 22 bases separating them. This CDR3 region has 20 residues. The CDR3 here is CASSSERRPGSSSGANVLTF. The CDR3 DNA follows: TGTGCCAGCAGCTCGGAGCGTAGACCCGGATCCTCCTCTGGGGCCAACGTCCTGACTTTC.

The chain combines TRBV19 with TRBJ1-2; possibly TRBD1 for D (5 bases). The germline gives CDR1 LNHDA, CDR2 SQIVND (reference sequence). The CDR3 sequence is 14 residues long. Trimming took off 2 bases at V and 4 bases at J, with 11 bases between the two ends. CDR3 sequence reads: CASSILDSPYGYTF. Here the CDR3 DNA reads TGTGCCAGTAGTATACTTGACAGCCCCTATGGCTACACCTTC.

CDR3 protein: CASSSFYRGEQYF. DNA of the CDR3: TGTGCCAGCAGTTCTTTCTACCGGGGCGAGCAGTACTTC. V is TRBV5-4 and J is TRBJ2-7, with D perhaps TRBD2 (5 bases). The CDR3 runs to 13 residues. Germline assignment: CDR1 SGHNT and CDR2 YYREEE (reference sequence). Deletions cut 5 bases from V and 6 bases from J, with 15 bases between. The full variable domain, with the rest looked up from reference TRBV5-4 and TRBJ2-7, is ETGVTQSPTHLIKTRGQQVTLRCSSQSGHNTVSWYQQALGQGPQFIFQYYREEENGRGNFPPRFSGLQFPNYSSELNVNALELDDSALYLCASSSFYRGEQYFGPGTRLTVT.

The CDR3 sequence is CASSPGTGPTGELFF. The CDR3 nucleotides read TGTGCCAGCTCCCCCGGGACAGGGCCCACCGGGGAGCTGTTTTTT. This chain uses TRBV18 with TRBJ2-2; the match to TRBD1 covers 9 bases. Germline loops: CDR1 KGHSH, CDR2 LQKENI. The CDR3 is 15 amino acids. The junction had 6 bases not matched to a gene; V was cut back by 6 bases and J by 4 bases.

This clone was recorded once. V usage is TRBV24-1 and J usage is TRBJ1-2, with TRBD1 matching 9 bases. With V trimmed by 2 bases and J by 7 bases, 7 bases remained unmatched. CDR1 is KGHDR, CDR2 SFDVKD, per germline. CDR3 length equals 15 residues. The CDR3 protein is CATSDSSGQGRGYTF. CDR3 nucleotides: TGTGCCACCAGTGATTCTTCGGGACAGGGTCGTGGCTACACCTTC.

This chain connects TRBV28 to TRBJ1-2; D possibly corresponds to TRBD1 (5 bases). Germline V gives CDR1 MDHEN, CDR2 SYDVKM. This CDR3 is 13 amino acids long. The V end was cut by 6 bases, the J end by 4 bases, with 12 bases between. This CDR3 is CASRTATLYGYTF. Written as DNA, the CDR3 is TGTGCCAGCAGGACAGCTACTCTCTATGGCTACACCTTC.

CDR3 region: CASSPTRDSYGYTF. The CDR3 DNA reads as TGTGCCAGCTCCCCTACTAGGGACAGCTATGGCTACACCTTC. The chain uses TRBV18 and TRBJ1-2; 7 nucleotides line up with TRBD1. This CDR3 region has 14 residues. With V trimmed by 6 bases and J by 4 bases, 8 bases remained unmatched. Germline V gene sequence: CDR1 KGHSH, CDR2 LQKENI.

This sequence joins TRBV7-9 and TRBJ1-6, with D possibly matching TRBD1 (6 bases). This CDR3 has 15 amino acids. V was shortened by 4 bases and J by 5 bases, with 12 bases between the two germline ends. Germline V lookup: CDR1 SEHNR, CDR2 FQNEAQ (reference sequence). DNA for the CDR3: TGTGCCAGCAGCTGGGGGGGCAGGGATAATTCACCCCTCCACTTT. It translates to CASSWGGRDNSPLHF.